This T cell receptor beta chain was profiled in a study of CXCR3-negative and CXCR3-positive naive CD8 T cells. Overall study context: Each library gave roughly 1.6 +/- 0.3 million of approximately 150 million TRB reads. Study-wide findings and caveats: In CXCR3-positive naive cells, the TRB CDR3s were more hydrophobic than in CXCR3-negative naive cells. Naive CXCR3-positive and CXCR3-negative cells shared TRBV-TRBJ usage; memory cells diverged.

TRB cDNA was prepared as libraries by UMI-labeled 5' RACE. TCRdb re-called the 5' RACE reads and shows each CDR3 protein once, DNA omitted. This sample's table reports approximately 100,000 distinct CDR3 sequences. The CD45RO-CCR7+CD27+CD95- phenotype denoted naive CD8+ T cells. Concerning this clonotype: The antigen is not known.

Sample: naive CXCR3+ CD8+ T cells from blood. The subset is: CD45RO-CCR7+CD27+CD95- naive CD8+ T cells expressing CXCR3 (TNR3+). This TCR was sampled from a human donor in good health. Some clones in this sample may be carry-over from other donors' samples.

The CDR3: CSSPPGTDYNEQFF. The chain joins TRBV20-1 to TRBJ2-1; no DNA is available, so the TRBD1 call from TCRdb remains unchecked. From germline, CDR1 is DFQATT and CDR2 SNEGSKA (reference sequence). The CDR3 has 14 amino acids.